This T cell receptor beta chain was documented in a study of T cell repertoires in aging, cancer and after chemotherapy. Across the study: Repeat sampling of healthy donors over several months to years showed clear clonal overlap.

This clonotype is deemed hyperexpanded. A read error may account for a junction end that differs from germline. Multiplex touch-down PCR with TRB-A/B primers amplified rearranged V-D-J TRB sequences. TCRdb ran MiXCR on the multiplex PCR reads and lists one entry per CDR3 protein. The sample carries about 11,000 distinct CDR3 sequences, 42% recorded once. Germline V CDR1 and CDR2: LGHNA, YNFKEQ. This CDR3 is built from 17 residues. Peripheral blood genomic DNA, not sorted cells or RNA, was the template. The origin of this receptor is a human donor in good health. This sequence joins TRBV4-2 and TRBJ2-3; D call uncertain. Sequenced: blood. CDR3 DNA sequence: TGCGCCAGCAGCCAAGATAGGGCTAATTCGGGCACAGATACGCAGTATTTT. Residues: CASSQDRANSGTDTQYF.